Sequencing of this TCR beta chain was carried out in a study of spatial heterogeneity in lung cancer. Across the whole study: Alpha-chain sequences were detected in numbers that were consistently lower than beta-chain sequences. Study findings and constraints: Resection blood, more than follow-up blood, showed ubiquitous expanded tumor TCRs.

All TCR cDNA molecules were individually tagged with a unique molecular identifier. From the 5' RACE reads, TCRdb called clonotypes with MiXCR, one entry per CDR3 protein. Of approximately 44,000 distinct CDR3 sequences listed, approximately 13% were seen once; the top ten hold about 57%. This clonotype was seen a single time. What it binds is not known. Time point meaning: sample taken at primary tumor resection. Sequencing covered unsorted whole RNA taken from tumor, nontumor lung or frozen PBMC. Sequenced here: PBMCs, sampled at surgery. The TCR was taken from a male donor with early-stage non-small cell lung cancer.

The CDR3 bases are TGTGCCAGCAGCTTGACTGCGGAGGCGGCCCAGTACTTC. This encodes CASSLTAEAAQYF. This rearrangement joins TRBV5-4 to TRBJ2-5; perhaps TRBD2 as D (5 bases). V was clipped by 1 base and J by 9 bases, with 13 bases between them. CDR1 is SGHNT, CDR2 YYREEE, per germline (reference sequence). The length of the CDR3 is 13 residues. Complete variable domain (other parts from reference TRBV5-4 and TRBJ2-5): ETGVTQSPTHLIKTRGQQVTLRCSSQSGHNTVSWYQQALGQGPQFIFQYYREEENGRGNFPPRFSGLQFPNYSSELNVNALELDDSALYLCASSLTAEAAQYFGPGTRLLVL.